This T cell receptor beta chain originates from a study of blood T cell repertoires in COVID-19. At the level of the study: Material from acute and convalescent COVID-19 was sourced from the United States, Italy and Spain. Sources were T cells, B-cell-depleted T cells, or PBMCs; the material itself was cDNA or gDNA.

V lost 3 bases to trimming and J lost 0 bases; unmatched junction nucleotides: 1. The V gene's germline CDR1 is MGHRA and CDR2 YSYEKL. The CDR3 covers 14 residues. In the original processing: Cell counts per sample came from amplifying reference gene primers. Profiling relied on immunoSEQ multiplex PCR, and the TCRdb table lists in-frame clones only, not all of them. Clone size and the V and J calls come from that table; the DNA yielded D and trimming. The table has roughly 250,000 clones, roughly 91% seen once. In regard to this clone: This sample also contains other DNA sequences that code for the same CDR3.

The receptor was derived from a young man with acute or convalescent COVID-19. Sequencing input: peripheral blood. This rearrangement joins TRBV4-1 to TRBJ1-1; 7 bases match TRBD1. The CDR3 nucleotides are TGCGCCAGCAGCCAGGGACAGCTGAACACTGAAGCTTTCTTT. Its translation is CASSQGQLNTEAFF.